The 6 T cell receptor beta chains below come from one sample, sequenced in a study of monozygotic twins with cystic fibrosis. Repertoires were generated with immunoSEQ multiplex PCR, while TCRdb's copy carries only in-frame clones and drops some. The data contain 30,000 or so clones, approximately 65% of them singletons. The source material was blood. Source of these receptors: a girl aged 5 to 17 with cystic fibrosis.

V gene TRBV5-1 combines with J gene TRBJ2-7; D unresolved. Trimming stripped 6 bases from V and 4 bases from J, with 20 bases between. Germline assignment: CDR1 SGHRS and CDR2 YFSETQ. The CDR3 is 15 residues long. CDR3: CASIRATRLRYEQYF. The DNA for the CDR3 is TGCGCCAGCATTCGGGCAACCCGACTCCGATACGAGCAGTACTTC.

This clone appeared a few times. CDR3 nucleotides: TGTGCCAGCAGTGAAGCCGGGGCAGATTATCAGCCCCAGCATTTT. This codes for CASSEAGADYQPQHF. This chain connects TRBV6-1 to TRBJ1-5; TRBD1 might be the D (5 bases). Germline V gene data show CDR1 as MNHNS and CDR2 as SASEGT. Trimming shortened V by 0 bases and J by 5 bases, and 11 bases separated the two germline ends. This CDR3 comprises 15 residues.

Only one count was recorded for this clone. The CDR3: CSASQYNEQFF. The CDR3 nucleotides read TGCAGTGCTAGCCAATACAATGAGCAGTTCTTC. The gene calls are TRBV20-1 and TRBJ2-1; D is unresolved. The germline gives CDR1 DFQATT, CDR2 SNEGSKA (reference sequence). The CDR3 is made up of 11 amino acids. V lost 3 bases, J lost 4 bases, and 4 bases lay in between.

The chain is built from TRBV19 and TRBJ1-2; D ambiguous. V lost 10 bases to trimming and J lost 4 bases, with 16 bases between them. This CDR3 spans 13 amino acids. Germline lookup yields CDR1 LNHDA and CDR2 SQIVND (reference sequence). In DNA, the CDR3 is TGTGCCACCAACTCCCGGGTAACCTATGGCTACACCTTC. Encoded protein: CATNSRVTYGYTF.

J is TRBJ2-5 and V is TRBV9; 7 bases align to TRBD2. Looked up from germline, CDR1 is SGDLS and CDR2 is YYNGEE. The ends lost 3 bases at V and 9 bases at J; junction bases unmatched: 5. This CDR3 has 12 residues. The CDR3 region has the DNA TGTGCCAGCAGCGCGGTGGGAGGGGCCCAGTACTTC. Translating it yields CASSAVGGAQYF.

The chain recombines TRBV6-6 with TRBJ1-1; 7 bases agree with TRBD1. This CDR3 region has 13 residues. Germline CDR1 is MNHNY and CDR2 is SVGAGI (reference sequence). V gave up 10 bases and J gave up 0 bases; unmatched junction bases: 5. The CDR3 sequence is CATWDSLNTEAFF. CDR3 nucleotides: TGTGCCACCTGGGACAGTTTGAACACTGAAGCTTTCTTT.